The source of this T cell receptor beta chain is a study of OX40 agonist ivuxolimab in advanced cancers. Overall study: Patients took ivuxolimab, an agonistic anti-OX40 (CD134) antibody.

The data were produced by immunoSEQ multiplex PCR, yet TCRdb's version contains in-frame clones alone and is incomplete. The sample yields tens of thousands of clones, around 88% seen once. Losses at the gene ends were 6 bases for V and 6 bases for J; bases not matched to a gene: 5. Germline CDR1 reads SNHLY; CDR2 reads FYNNEI. This CDR3 has 14 residues. This specimen was CD4+ or CD8+ T cells sorted from blood, taken in a trial of the OX40 agonist ivuxolimab. This receptor was obtained from an adult with an advanced solid tumor such as melanoma, head and neck, liver or kidney cancer. V usage is TRBV2 and J usage is TRBJ2-2; 9 bases line up with TRBD2. CDR3: CASRREGRAGELFF. The DNA for the CDR3 is TGTGCCAGCAGGCGGGAGGGCCGGGCCGGGGAGCTGTTTTTT.